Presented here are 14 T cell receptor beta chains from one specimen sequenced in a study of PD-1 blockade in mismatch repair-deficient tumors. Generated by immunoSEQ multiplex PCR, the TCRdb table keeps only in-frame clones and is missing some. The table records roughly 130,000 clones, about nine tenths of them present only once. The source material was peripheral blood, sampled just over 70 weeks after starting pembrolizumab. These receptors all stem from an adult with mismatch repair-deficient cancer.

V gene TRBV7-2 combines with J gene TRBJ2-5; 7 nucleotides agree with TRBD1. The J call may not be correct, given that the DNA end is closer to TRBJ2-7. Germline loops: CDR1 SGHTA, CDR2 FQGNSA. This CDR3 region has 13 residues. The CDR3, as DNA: TGTGCCAGCAGCTTAGGGGGACAGTACGAGCAGTACTTC. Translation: CASSLGGQYEQYF.

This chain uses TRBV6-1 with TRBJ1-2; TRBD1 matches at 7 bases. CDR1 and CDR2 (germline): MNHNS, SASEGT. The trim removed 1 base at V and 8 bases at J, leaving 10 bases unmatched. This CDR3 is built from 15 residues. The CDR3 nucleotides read TGTGCCAGCAGTGAAGATGGACAGGACGATAGAGGCTACACCTTC. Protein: CASSEDGQDDRGYTF.

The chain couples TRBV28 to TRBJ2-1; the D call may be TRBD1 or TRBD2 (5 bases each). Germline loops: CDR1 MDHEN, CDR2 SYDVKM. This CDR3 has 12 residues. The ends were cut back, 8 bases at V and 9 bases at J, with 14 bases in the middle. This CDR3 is CASCLGAGEQFF. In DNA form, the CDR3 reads TGTGCCAGCTGCCTAGGGGCGGGTGAGCAGTTCTTC.

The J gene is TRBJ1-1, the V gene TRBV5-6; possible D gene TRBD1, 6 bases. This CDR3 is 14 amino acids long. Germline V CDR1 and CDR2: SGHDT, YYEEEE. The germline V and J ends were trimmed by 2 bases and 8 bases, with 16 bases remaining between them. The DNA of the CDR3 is TGTGCCAGCAGCTTACCCTCGTCAGGGGAGGAAGCTTTCTTT. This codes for CASSLPSSGEEAFF.

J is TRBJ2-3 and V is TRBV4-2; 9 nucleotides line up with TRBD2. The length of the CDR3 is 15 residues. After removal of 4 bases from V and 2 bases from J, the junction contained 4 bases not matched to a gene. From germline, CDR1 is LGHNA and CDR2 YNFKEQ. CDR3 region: CASSPLAGDTDTQYF. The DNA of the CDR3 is TGTGCCAGCAGCCCTTTAGCGGGGGACACAGATACGCAGTATTTT.

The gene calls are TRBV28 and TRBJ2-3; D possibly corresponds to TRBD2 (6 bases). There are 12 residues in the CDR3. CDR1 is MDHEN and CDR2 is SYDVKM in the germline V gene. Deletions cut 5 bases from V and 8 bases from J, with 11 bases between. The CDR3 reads CASSRLVPTQYF. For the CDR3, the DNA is TGTGCCAGCAGTCGACTAGTACCTACGCAGTATTTT.

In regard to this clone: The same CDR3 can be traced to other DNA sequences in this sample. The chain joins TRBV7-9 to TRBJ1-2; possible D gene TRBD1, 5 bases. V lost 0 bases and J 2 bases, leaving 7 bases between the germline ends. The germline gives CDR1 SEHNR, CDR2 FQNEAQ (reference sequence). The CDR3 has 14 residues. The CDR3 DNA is TGTGCCAGCAGCTTAGCGGGGGGAAACTATGGCTACACCTTC. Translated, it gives CASSLAGGNYGYTF.

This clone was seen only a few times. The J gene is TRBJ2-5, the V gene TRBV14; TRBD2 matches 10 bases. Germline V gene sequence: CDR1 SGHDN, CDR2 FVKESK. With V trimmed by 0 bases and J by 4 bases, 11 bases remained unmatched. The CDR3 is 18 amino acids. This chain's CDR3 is CASSQEYLAGARVETQYF. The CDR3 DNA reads TGTGCCAGCAGCCAAGAGTACCTAGCGGGAGCCCGGGTAGAGACCCAGTACTTC.

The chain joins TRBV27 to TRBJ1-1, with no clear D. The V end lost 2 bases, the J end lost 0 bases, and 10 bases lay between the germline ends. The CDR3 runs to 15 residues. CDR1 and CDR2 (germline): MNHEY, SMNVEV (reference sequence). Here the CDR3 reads CASSLNTIMNTEAFF. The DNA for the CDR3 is TGTGCCAGCAGTTTAAATACAATCATGAACACTGAAGCTTTCTTT.

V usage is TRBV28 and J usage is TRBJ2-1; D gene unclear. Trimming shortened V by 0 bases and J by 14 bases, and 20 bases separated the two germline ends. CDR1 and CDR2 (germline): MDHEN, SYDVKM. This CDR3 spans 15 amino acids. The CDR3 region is CASSLWSTDPTKEFF. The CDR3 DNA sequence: TGTGCCAGCAGTTTATGGTCGACGGACCCCACGAAGGAGTTCTTC.

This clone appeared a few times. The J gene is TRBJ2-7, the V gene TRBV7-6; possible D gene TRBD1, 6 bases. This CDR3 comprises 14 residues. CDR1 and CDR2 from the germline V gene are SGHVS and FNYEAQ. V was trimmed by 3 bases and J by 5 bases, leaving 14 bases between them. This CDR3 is CASSLGQGIDEQYF. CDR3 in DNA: TGTGCCAGCAGCTTGGGCCAGGGGATCGACGAGCAGTACTTC. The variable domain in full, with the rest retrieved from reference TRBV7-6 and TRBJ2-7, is GAGVSQSPRYKVTKRGQDVALRCDPISGHVSLYWYRQALGQGPEFLTYFNYEAQQDKSGLPNDRFSAERPEGSISTLTIQRTEQRDSAMYRCASSLGQGIDEQYFGPGTRLTVT.

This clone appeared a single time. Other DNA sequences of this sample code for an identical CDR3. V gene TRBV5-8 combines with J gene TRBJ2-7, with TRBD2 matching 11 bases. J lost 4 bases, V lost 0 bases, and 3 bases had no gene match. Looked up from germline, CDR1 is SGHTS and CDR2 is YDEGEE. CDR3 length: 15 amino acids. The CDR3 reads CASSLVAGGPYEQYF. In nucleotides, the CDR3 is TGTGCCAGCAGCTTGGTAGCGGGAGGGCCGTACGAGCAGTACTTC.

The chain's CDR3 is CASSTGTGYGEAFF. The CDR3 DNA sequence: TGTGCCAGCAGCACCGGGACAGGGTATGGTGAAGCTTTCTTT. The chain combines TRBV2 with TRBJ1-1, with 9 bases fitting TRBD1. The CDR3 is 14 residues long. J gave up 7 bases and V 6 bases, and 9 bases lay outside the gene matches. Germline assignment: CDR1 SNHLY and CDR2 FYNNEI.

CDR3 coding DNA: TGTGCAACGACTAGCGGGAGCACAGATACGCAGTATTTT. Translated, it gives CATTSGSTDTQYF. V gene TRBV7-6 combines with J gene TRBJ2-3; TRBD2 aligns across 10 bases. The CDR3 has 13 residues. Per the germline V gene, CDR1 is SGHVS and CDR2 is FNYEAQ.